This entry features one T cell receptor (beta chain) sequence. The repertoire was sequenced with immunoSEQ multiplex PCR; TCRdb's copy has only in-frame clones and lacks some. The sample has about 120,000 clones, roughly 90% seen once. The data are from a study of control samples from healthy donors and cancer patients. The CDR3 totals 15 residues. V dropped 3 bases and J dropped 4; count of bases not matched to a gene: 5. CDR1 and CDR2 from the germline V gene are MGHRA and YSYEKL. This TCR came from a man in his forties or fifties in good health. What was sequenced was blood. This sequence joins TRBV4-1 and TRBJ1-3; TRBD1 aligns across 8 bases. CDR3 region: CASSQQGAQGNTIYF. In DNA, the CDR3 is TGCGCCAGCAGCCAGCAGGGGGCGCAAGGAAACACCATATATTTT.